Following are 8 T cell receptor beta chains from one sample sequenced in a study of T and B cells in COVID-19 patients. From blood, roughly 220-550 ng of genomic DNA served as TRB template. BIOMED2 TRB-A/B primer pools were used in multiplex TRB PCR. TCRdb re-analysed the multiplex PCR reads in MiXCR, keeping a single row per CDR3 protein. This sample has thousands of distinct CDR3 sequences, with 25% to 30% found just once. The sequencing sample was made of blood. The receptors were gathered from a human donor with active COVID-19.

This clonotype is judged medium-sized. The chain employs TRBV27 and TRBJ2-3; possible D gene TRBD1, 6 bases. Germline V gene lookup returns CDR1 MNHEY and CDR2 SMNVEV (reference sequence). The CDR3 has 15 amino acids. The V end was cut by 6 bases, the J end by 3 bases, with 16 bases between. The CDR3 coding sequence is TGTGCCAGCAGAAGACAGGAGGTTGGGACAGATACGCAGTATTTT. Protein sequence: CASRRQEVGTDTQYF.

V and J are TRBV5-1 and TRBJ1-6, with a tentative D call TRBD1 (5 bases). The V and J ends lost 1 base and 8 bases respectively, with 13 bases between them. Germline V gene data show CDR1 as SGHRS and CDR2 as YFSETQ. This CDR3 has 15 amino acids. The chain's CDR3 is CASSLTAKGDSPLHF. Here the CDR3 DNA reads TGCGCCAGCAGCTTGACAGCCAAAGGGGATTCACCCCTCCACTTT.

J is TRBJ1-1 and V is TRBV30; the D gene is possibly TRBD1 (6 bases). The germline V gene encodes CDR1 GTSNPN and CDR2 SVGIG (reference sequence). This CDR3 comprises 13 residues. Trimming cost V 5 bases and J 0 bases, with 10 bases left between them. CDR3 coding DNA: TGTGCCTGGTTTACAGGGATGAACACTGAAGCTTTCTTT. It yields the protein CAWFTGMNTEAFF.

By share of the sample, this clonotype is medium-sized. The rearrangement uses TRBV7-6 and TRBJ2-2; TRBD2 agrees at 9 bases. Trimming took 5 bases from V and 0 from J; bases not matched to a gene: 1. The germline V gene has CDR1 SGHVS and CDR2 FNYEAQ. The CDR3 is 15 residues long. CDR3 protein: CASSRGGANTGELFF. The CDR3 region has the DNA TGTGCCAGCAGCCGCGGGGGGGCGAACACCGGGGAGCTGTTTTTT.

This clonotype was counted a single time. This chain uses TRBV6-5 with TRBJ1-2; 8 bases line up with TRBD1. The CDR3 is 15 amino acids. V was clipped by 4 bases and J by 5 bases; unmatched bases: 9. CDR1 and CDR2 (germline): MNHEY, SVGAGI. The CDR3 spells CASSLRQGARYGYTF. CDR3 nucleotides: TGTGCCAGCAGTTTACGGCAGGGGGCACGATATGGCTACACCTTC.

The V call is TRBV5-1, the J call TRBJ1-3; D gene unclear. V lost 3 bases, J lost 0 bases, and 7 bases lay in between. This CDR3 spans 14 amino acids. CDR1 and CDR2 (germline): SGHRS, YFSETQ. DNA of the CDR3: TGCGCCAGCAGCTCTCCGAGCTCTGGAAACACCATATATTTT. It is translated as CASSSPSSGNTIYF.

By proportion, this clonotype is medium-sized. The rearrangement links TRBV30 to TRBJ2-2, with 10 bases matching TRBD2. The germline V gene encodes CDR1 GTSNPN and CDR2 SVGIG (reference sequence). V dropped 2 bases and J dropped 3; count of bases not matched to a gene: 6. This CDR3 is 16 amino acids long. DNA for the CDR3: TGTGCCTGGAGTCTTCCGGGACTAGCGTACACCGGGGAGCTGTTTTTT. It encodes CAWSLPGLAYTGELFF.

This rearrangement joins TRBV5-1 to TRBJ2-2, with D possibly being TRBD2 (6 bases). Trimming removed 1 base at V and 7 bases at J, with 11 bases between. Germline V lookup: CDR1 SGHRS, CDR2 YFSETQ. CDR3 length equals 14 residues. As DNA, the CDR3 is TGCGCCAGCAGCTTGAAACTAGCTAGCGGGGAGCTGTTTTTT. It translates to CASSLKLASGELFF.